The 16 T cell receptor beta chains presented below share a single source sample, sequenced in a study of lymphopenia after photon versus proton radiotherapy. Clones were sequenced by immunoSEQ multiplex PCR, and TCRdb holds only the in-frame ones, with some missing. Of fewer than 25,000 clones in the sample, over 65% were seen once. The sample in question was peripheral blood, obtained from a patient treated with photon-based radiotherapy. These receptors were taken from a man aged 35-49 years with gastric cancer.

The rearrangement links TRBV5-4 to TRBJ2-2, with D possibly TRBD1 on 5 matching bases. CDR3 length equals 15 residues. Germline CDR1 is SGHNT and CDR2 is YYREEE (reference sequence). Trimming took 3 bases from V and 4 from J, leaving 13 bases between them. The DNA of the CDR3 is TGTGCCAGCAGCTACTCGATTAGGGGCACCGGGGAGCTGTTTTTT. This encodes CASSYSIRGTGELFF.

The CDR3, as DNA: TGCGCCAGCAGCCTAGCGGGACAGAACCAAGAGACCCAGTACTTC. Amino acid sequence: CASSLAGQNQETQYF. The V and J genes are TRBV5-1 and TRBJ2-5, with TRBD2 matching over 9 bases. This CDR3 spans 15 amino acids. Trimming at V came to 4 bases and at J to 0 bases, leaving 4 bases not matched to a gene. CDR1 is SGHRS and CDR2 is YFSETQ in the germline V gene.

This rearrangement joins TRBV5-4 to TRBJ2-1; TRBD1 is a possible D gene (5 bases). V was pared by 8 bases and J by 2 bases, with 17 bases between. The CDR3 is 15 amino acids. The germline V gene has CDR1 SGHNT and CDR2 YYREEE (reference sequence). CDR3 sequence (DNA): TGTGCCAGTAATCAGGGTGAGGTCACCTACAATGAGCAGTTCTTC. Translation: CASNQGEVTYNEQFF.

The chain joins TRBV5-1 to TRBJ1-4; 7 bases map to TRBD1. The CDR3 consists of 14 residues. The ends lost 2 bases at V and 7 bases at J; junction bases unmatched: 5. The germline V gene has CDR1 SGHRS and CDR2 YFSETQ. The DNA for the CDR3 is TGCGCCAGCAGCTTTGACAGGGAGGGTGAAAAACTGTTTTTT. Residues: CASSFDREGEKLFF.

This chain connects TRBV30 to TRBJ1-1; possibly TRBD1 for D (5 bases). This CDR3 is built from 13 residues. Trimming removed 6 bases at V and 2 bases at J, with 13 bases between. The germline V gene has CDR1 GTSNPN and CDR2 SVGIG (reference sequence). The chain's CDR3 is CACLPGANTEAFF. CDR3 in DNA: TGTGCCTGCCTTCCCGGGGCCAACACTGAAGCTTTCTTT.

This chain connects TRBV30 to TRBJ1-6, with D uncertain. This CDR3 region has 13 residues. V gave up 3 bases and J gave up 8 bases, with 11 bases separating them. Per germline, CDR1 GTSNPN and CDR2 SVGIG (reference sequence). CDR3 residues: CAWSGRGDSPLHF. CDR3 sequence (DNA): TGTGCCTGGAGCGGGAGAGGAGATTCACCCCTCCACTTT.

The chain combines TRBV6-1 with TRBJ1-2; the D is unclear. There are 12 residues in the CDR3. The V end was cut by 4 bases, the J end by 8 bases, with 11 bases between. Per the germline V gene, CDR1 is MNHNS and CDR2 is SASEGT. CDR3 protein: CASSARVVGYTF. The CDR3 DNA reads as TGTGCCAGCAGTGCCCGGGTGGTCGGCTACACCTTC.

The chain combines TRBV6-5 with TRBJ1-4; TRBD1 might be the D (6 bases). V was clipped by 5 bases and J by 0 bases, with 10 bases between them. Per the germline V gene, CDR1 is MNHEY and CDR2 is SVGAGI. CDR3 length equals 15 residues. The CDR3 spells CASSPGVSTNEKLFF. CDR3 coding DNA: TGTGCCAGCAGTCCAGGGGTATCAACTAATGAAAAACTGTTTTTT.

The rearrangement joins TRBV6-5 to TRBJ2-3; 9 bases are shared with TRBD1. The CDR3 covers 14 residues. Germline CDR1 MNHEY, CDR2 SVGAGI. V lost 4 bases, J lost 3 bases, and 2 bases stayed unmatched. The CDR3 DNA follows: TGTGCCAGCAGTTCGGGGACAGGGACAGATACGCAGTATTTT. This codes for CASSSGTGTDTQYF.

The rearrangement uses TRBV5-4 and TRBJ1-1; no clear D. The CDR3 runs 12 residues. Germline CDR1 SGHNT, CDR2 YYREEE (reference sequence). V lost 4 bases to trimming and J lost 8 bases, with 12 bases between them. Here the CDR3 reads CASSLDGREAFF. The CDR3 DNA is TGTGCCAGCAGCCTGGACGGCAGGGAAGCTTTCTTT.

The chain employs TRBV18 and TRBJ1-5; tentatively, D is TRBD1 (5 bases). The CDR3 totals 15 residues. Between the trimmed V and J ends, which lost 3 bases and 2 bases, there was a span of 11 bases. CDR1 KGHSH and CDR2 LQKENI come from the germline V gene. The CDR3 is CASSPAGMGNQPQHF. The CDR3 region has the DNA TGTGCCAGCTCACCGGCAGGGATGGGCAATCAGCCCCAGCATTTT.

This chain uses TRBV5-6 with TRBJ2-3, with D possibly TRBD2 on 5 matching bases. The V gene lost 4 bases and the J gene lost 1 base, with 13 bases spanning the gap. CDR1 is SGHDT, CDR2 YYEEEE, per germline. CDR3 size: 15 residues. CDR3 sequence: CASSPRTGGTDTQYF. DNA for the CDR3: TGTGCCAGCAGCCCAAGGACCGGGGGCACAGATACGCAGTATTTT.

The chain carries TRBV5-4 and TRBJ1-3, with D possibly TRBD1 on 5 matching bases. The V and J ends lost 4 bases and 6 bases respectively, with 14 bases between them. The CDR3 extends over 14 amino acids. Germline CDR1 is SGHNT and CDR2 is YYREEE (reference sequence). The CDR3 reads CASSRGGAENTIYF. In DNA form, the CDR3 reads TGTGCCAGCAGCCGCGGAGGGGCTGAAAACACCATATATTTT. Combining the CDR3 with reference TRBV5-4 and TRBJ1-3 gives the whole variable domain ETGVTQSPTHLIKTRGQQVTLRCSSQSGHNTVSWYQQALGQGPQFIFQYYREEENGRGNFPPRFSGLQFPNYSSELNVNALELDDSALYLCASSRGGAENTIYFGEGSWLTVV.

The CDR3 coding sequence is TGTGCCAGCAGCCGCCACCCAGGCGGTGGCAATCAGCCCCAGCATTTT. Its protein product is CASSRHPGGGNQPQHF. The rearrangement links TRBV7-8 to TRBJ1-5, with D hard to call. V was shortened by 5 bases and J by 2 bases, with 16 bases between the two germline ends. Germline V gene sequence: CDR1 SGHVS, CDR2 FQNEAQ. This CDR3 comprises 16 residues.

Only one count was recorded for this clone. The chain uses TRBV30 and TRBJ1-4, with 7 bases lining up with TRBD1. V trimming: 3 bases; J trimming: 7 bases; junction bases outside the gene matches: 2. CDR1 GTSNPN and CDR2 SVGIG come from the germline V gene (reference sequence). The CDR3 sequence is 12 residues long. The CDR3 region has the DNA TGTGCCTGGAGGGGACAGCTTGAAAAACTGTTTTTT. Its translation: CAWRGQLEKLFF.

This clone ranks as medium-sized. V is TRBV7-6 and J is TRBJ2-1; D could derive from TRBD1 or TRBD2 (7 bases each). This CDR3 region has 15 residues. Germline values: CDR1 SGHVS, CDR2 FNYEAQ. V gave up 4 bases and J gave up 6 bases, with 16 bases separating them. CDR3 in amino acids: CASSSGGAGANEQFF. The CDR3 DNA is TGTGCCAGCAGCTCAGGGGGGGCAGGGGCCAATGAGCAGTTCTTC.